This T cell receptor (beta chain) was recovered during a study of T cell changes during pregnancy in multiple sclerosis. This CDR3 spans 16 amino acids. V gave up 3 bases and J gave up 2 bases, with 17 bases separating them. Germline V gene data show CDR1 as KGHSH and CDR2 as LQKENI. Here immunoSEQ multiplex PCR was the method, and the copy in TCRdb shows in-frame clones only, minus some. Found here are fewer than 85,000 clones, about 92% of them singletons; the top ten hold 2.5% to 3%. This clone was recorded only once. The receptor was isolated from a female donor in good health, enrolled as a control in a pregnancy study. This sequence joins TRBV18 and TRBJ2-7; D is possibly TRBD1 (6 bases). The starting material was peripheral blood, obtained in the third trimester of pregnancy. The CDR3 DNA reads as TGTGCCAGCTCACCCGGACAGCTCGTAGGGACCTACGAGCAGTACTTC. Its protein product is CASSPGQLVGTYEQYF.